This TCR beta chain is from a study of control samples from healthy donors and cancer patients. Looked up from germline, CDR1 is LNHNV and CDR2 is YYDKDF (reference sequence). The length of the CDR3 is 14 residues. Note on this clone: An end of the junction differs from the germline gene, which may be a read error.

Measured with immunoSEQ multiplex PCR; TCRdb has only the in-frame clones, and not every one. This sample yields 65,000 to 80,000 clones, of which 70% to 90% are seen a single time; over 1.5% belongs to the top ten. The specimen sequenced was PBMCs. The chain carries TRBV15 and TRBJ1-1, with 7 positions matching TRBD1. This sequence was found in a woman in her fifties or sixties with head and neck cancer. The CDR3 is CATSRDLGTAETFF. The CDR3 bases are TGTGCCACCAGCAGAGATCTGGGGACAGCTGAAACTTTCTTT.